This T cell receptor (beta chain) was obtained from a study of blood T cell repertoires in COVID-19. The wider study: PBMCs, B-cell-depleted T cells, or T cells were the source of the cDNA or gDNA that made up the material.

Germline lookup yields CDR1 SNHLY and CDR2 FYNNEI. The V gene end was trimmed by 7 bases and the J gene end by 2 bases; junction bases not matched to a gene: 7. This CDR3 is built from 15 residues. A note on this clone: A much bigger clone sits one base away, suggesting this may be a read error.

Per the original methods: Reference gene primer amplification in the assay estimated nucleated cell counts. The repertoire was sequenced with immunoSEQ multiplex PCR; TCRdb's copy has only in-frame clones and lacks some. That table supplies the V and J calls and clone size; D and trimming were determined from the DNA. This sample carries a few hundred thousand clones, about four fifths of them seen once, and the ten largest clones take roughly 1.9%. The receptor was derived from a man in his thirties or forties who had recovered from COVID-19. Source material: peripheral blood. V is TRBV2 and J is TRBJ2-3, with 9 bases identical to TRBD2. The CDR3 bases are TGTGCCAGCACTGGGGCGGGGGGGCCCACAGATACGCAGTATTTT. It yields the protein CASTGAGGPTDTQYF.